This T cell receptor beta chain came from a study of T cells in Graves' hyperthyroidism and ophthalmopathy. Looking at the study overall: Peripheral blood collection took place at initial diagnosis, before any treatment.

The source material, RNA transcripts, was used to amplify TCR beta CDR3 regions. HTBI primers were the set used in a first-round RT-PCR of the TCR CDR3. A single record per CDR3 protein comes from TCRdb applying MiXCR to the multiplex PCR reads. The table has approximately 490,000 distinct CDR3 sequences, 20% to 25% seen once; the top ten hold roughly 49%. The germline V gene encodes CDR1 GTSNPN and CDR2 SVGIG (reference sequence). The CDR3 sequence is 14 residues long. The J segment lost 4 bases and the V segment lost 1 base, leaving 4 bases of the junction unmatched. The sample was blood. This sequence originates from a woman in her 70s with Graves' ophthalmopathy. The rearrangement joins TRBV30 to TRBJ1-3, with 7 positions matching TRBD1. CDR3 protein: CAWSDRGGGNTIYF. The CDR3 DNA is TGTGCCTGGAGTGACAGGGGAGGGGGAAACACCATATATTTT.